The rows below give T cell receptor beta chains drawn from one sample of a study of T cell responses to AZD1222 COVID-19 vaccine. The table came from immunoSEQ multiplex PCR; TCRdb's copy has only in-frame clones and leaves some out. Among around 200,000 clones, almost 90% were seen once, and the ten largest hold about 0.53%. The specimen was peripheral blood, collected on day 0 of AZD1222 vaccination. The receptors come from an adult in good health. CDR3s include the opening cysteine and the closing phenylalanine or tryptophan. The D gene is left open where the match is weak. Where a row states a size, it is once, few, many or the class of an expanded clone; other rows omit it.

CDR3 DNA: TGTGCCAGCAGCTCCTGGGACGGCAACTCCTACGAGCAGTACTTC
CDR3 protein: CASSSWDGNSYEQYF
V gene: TRBV7-9
clone size: -
J gene: TRBJ2-7
D gene: -

CDR3 DNA: TGTGCCAGCAGCCCGGGACAGGGCGGTTCACCCCTCCACTTT
CDR3 protein: CASSPGQGGSPLHF
V gene: TRBV7-3
clone size: -
J gene: TRBJ1-6
D gene: TRBD1

CDR3 DNA: TGTGCCAGCAGCTTTGGAGCTAGCGGGGATAATGAGCAGTTCTTC
CDR3 protein: CASSFGASGDNEQFF
V gene: TRBV7-3
clone size: -
J gene: TRBJ2-1
D gene: TRBD2

CDR3 DNA: TGTGCCAGCAGTCTACCGGACAGGGCGTTTGAAGGCTACACCTTC
CDR3 protein: CASSLPDRAFEGYTF
V gene: TRBV7-9
clone size: -
J gene: TRBJ1-2
D gene: TRBD1

CDR3 DNA: TGTGCCAGCAGCTTGACAGGGCCAGATACGCAGTATTTT
CDR3 protein: CASSLTGPDTQYF
V gene: TRBV5-4
clone size: -
J gene: TRBJ2-3
D gene: -

CDR3 DNA: TGTGCCAGCAGCTCTAGCGGGGATCCCTACGAGCAGTACTTC
CDR3 protein: CASSSSGDPYEQYF
V gene: TRBV7-9
clone size: once
J gene: TRBJ2-7
D gene: TRBD2

CDR3 DNA: TGTGCCACCCGCGGGCCCTCCTACGAGCAGTACTTC
CDR3 protein: CATRGPSYEQYF
V gene: TRBV12-3/TRBV12-4
clone size: few
J gene: TRBJ2-7
D gene: -

CDR3 DNA: TGTGCCAGTAGTTTCGGCAATCAGCCCCAGCATTTT
CDR3 protein: CASSFGNQPQHF
V gene: TRBV19
clone size: -
J gene: TRBJ1-5
D gene: -

CDR3 DNA: TGTGCCAGCAGCTCTCCGGGACTAGCGGTCTACAATGAGCAGTTCTTC
CDR3 protein: CASSSPGLAVYNEQFF
V gene: TRBV7-2
clone size: -
J gene: TRBJ2-1
D gene: TRBD2

CDR3 DNA: TGTGCCAGCAGCTTGCCGGATTTGCGTACTGAAGCTTTCTTT
CDR3 protein: CASSLPDLRTEAFF
V gene: TRBV14
clone size: -
J gene: TRBJ1-1
D gene: -